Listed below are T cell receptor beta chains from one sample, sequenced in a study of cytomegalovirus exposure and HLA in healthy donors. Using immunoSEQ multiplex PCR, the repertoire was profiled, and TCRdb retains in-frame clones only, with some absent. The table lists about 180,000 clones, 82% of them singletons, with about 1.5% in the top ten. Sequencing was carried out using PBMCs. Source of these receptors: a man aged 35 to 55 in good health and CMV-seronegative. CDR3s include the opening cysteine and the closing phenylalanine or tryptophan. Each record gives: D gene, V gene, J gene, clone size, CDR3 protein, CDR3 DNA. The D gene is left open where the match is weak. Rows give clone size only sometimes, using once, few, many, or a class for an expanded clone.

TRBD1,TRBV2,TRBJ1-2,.,CASIGTGSLYGYTF,TGTGCCAGCATAGGGACAGGGAGTCTTTATGGCTACACCTTC
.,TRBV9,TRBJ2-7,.,CASSPFGRAHHLEQYF,TGTGCCAGCAGCCCTTTCGGGAGAGCCCACCACCTCGAGCAGTACTTC
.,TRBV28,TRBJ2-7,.,CASSTITGLGYEQYF,TGTGCCAGCAGCACAATCACAGGGTTAGGGTACGAGCAGTACTTC
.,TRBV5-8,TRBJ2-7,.,CASSRGPGAYEQYF,TGTGCCAGCAGCCGGGGTCCGGGGGCCTACGAGCAGTACTTC
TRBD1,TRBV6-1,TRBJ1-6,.,CASIRTGTNSPLHF,TGTGCCAGCATAAGGACAGGGACTAATTCACCCCTCCACTTT
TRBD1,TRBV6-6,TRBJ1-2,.,CASSKDRGLVYTF,TGTGCCAGCAGTAAAGACAGGGGGCTTGTCTACACCTTC
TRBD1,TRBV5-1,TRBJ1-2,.,CASSLAGTGVGYTF,TGCGCCAGCAGCTTGGCAGGGACAGGGGTTGGCTACACCTTC
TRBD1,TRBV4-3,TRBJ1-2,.,CASSQTQGAHGYTF,TGCGCCAGCAGCCAAACGCAGGGGGCGCATGGCTACACCTTC
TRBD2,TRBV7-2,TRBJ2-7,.,CASSRTSGGVAREQYF,TGTGCCAGCAGCAGGACTAGCGGGGGGGTGGCCCGGGAGCAGTACTTC
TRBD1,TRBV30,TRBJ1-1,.,CAWSVRGQGAISRTEAFF,TGTGCCTGGAGTGTACGAGGTCAGGGGGCAATCTCGCGGACTGAAGCTTTCTTT
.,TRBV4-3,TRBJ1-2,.,CASSQDLFGRAGATF,TGCGCCAGCAGCCAAGATCTTTTCGGCAGGGCGGGGGCCACCTTC
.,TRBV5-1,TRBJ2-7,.,CASSLGFGLGVYEQYF,TGCGCCAGCAGCTTGGGATTCGGACTTGGGGTCTACGAGCAGTACTTC
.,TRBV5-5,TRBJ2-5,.,CASSTGPAGQETQYF,TGTGCCAGCAGCACCGGGCCCGCGGGTCAAGAGACCCAGTACTTC
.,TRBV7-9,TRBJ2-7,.,CASSLVLYEQYF,TGTGCCAGCAGCTTGGTACTCTACGAGCAGTACTTC
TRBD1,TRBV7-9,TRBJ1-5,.,CASSLGDRGNQPQHF,TGTGCCAGCAGCTTAGGGGACAGAGGCAATCAGCCCCAGCATTTT
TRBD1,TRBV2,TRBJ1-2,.,CASSERQGGLGGYTF,TGTGCCAGCAGTGAAAGACAGGGCGGTCTGGGGGGCTACACCTTC
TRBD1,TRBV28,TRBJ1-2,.,CASSLSPRGRDGYTF,TGTGCCAGCAGTTTATCTCCCAGGGGGCGTGATGGCTACACCTTC
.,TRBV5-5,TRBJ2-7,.,CASRGAESYEQYF,TGTGCCAGCCGGGGGGCCGAGTCCTACGAGCAGTACTTC
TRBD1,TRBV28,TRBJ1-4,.,CASTDRGPNEKLFF,TGTGCCAGCACCGACAGGGGTCCTAATGAAAAACTGTTTTTT
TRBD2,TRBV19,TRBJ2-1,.,CASSTPGLEQFF,TGTGCCAGTAGTACACCGGGACTAGAGCAGTTCTTC
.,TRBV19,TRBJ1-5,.,CASSIVGTNSNQPQHF,TGTGCCAGTAGTATAGTCGGTACTAATAGCAATCAGCCCCAGCATTTT
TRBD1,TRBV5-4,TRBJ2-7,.,CASSRSGQDYEQYF,TGTGCCAGCAGCCGATCGGGACAGGACTACGAGCAGTACTTC
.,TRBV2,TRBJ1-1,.,CASIEEGGNTEAFF,TGTGCCAGCATCGAGGAGGGCGGGAACACTGAAGCTTTCTTT
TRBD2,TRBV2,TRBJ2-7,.,CASSDDVGRALEQYF,TGTGCCAGCAGTGACGATGTCGGGAGGGCCCTCGAGCAGTACTTC
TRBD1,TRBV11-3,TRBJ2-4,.,CASSRGSQGDIQYF,TGTGCCAGCAGCCGTGGGAGCCAGGGGGACATTCAGTACTTC
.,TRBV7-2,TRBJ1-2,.,CASSPTRDGFGYGYTF,TGTGCCAGCAGCCCGACTCGGGATGGGTTCGGCTATGGCTACACCTTC
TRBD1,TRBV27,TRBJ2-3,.,CASSFDRGVGDTQYF,TGTGCCAGCAGTTTTGACAGGGGAGTGGGAGATACGCAGTATTTT
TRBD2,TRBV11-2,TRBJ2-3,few,CASSFSGRATDTQYF,TGTGCCAGCAGCTTTAGCGGGAGGGCCACAGATACGCAGTATTTT
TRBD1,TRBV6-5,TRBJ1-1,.,CASSPDRGRTEAFF,TGTGCCAGCAGTCCGGACAGGGGGCGAACTGAAGCTTTCTTT
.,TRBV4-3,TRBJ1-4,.,CASSQDTPGSVPNEKLFF,TGCGCCAGCAGCCAAGATACGCCAGGTTCTGTTCCTAATGAAAAACTGTTTTTT
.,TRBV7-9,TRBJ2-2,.,CASSFIATGELFF,TGTGCCAGCAGCTTTATTGCGACCGGGGAGCTGTTTTTT
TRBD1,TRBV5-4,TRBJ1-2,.,CASGRDRGYGYTF,TGTGCCAGCGGAAGGGACAGGGGCTATGGCTACACCTTC
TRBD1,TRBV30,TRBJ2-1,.,CASTGVLAYNEQFF,TGTGCCTCCACAGGGGTTTTGGCCTACAATGAGCAGTTCTTC
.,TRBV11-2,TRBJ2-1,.,CASSRRYDNEQFF,TGTGCCAGCAGCCGCCGCTACGACAATGAGCAGTTCTTC
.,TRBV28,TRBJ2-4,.,CATAQHPPAAKNIQYF,TGTGCCACTGCACAGCACCCACCAGCAGCCAAAAACATTCAGTACTTC
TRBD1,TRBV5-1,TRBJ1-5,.,CASSLGQGKSQPQHF,TGCGCCAGCAGCTTGGGACAGGGCAAGTCTCAGCCCCAGCATTTT
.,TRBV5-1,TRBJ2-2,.,CASSSNYYDRNTGELFF,TGCGCCAGCAGCTCTAATTACTACGACAGAAACACCGGGGAGCTGTTTTTT
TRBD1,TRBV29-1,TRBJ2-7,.,CSVTGTGDYEQYF,TGCAGCGTTACTGGGACAGGGGACTACGAGCAGTACTTC
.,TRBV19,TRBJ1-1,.,CASSPPGARNTEAFF,TGTGCCAGTAGTCCCCCAGGGGCGCGTAACACTGAAGCTTTCTTT
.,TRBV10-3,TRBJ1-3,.,CAISEAGAAGNTIYF,TGTGCCATCAGTGAGGCAGGAGCGGCTGGAAACACCATATATTTT
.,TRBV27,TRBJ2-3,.,CASSSISTDTQYF,TGTGCCAGCAGTTCAATTAGCACAGATACGCAGTATTTT
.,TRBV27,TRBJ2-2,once,CASSSPANTGELFF,TGTGCCAGCAGTTCCCCAGCGAACACCGGGGAGCTGTTTTTT
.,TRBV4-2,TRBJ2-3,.,CASSQDLHTDTQYF,TGTGCCAGCAGCCAAGATTTACACACAGATACGCAGTATTTT
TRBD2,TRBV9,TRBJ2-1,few,CASSTLTSDNYNEQFF,TGTGCCAGCAGCACCCTGACTAGCGATAACTACAATGAGCAGTTCTTC
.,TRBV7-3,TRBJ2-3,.,CASSRGDTQYF,TGTGCCAGCAGCCGGGGGGATACGCAGTATTTT
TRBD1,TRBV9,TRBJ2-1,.,CASSGLGTGRLNEQFF,TGTGCCAGCAGCGGGCTGGGGACAGGGCGCCTCAATGAGCAGTTCTTC
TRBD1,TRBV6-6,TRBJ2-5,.,CASRGQGGQGTQYF,TGTGCCAGCAGGGGACAGGGCGGACAAGGGACCCAGTACTTC
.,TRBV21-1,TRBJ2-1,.,CASSRGGSFF,TGTGCCAGCAGCAGGGGGGGTTCGTTCTTC
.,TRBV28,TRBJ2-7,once,CASRTAGTSYEQYF,TGTGCCAGCAGAACCGCGGGCACCTCCTACGAGCAGTACTTC
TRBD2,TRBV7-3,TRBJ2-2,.,CASSYLAGTNTGELFF,TGTGCCAGCAGCTACCTAGCGGGAACGAACACCGGGGAGCTGTTTTTT
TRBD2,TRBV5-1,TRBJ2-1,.,CASSLRAAGGTNEQFF,TGCGCCAGCAGCTTGCGGGCAGCGGGGGGTACAAATGAGCAGTTCTTC
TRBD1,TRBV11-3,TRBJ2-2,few,CASSDRVLGELFF,TGTGCCAGCAGCGACAGGGTATTAGGGGAGCTGTTTTTT
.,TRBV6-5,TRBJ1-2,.,CASSYVSGDGYTF,TGTGCCAGCAGTTATGTTTCAGGTGATGGCTACACCTTC
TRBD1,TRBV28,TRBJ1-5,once,CASSQDRVQHF,TGTGCCAGCAGCCAGGACAGGGTACAGCATTTT
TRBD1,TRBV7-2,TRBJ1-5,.,CASSLRQGGGQPQHF,TGTGCCAGCAGTTTAAGACAGGGAGGAGGGCAGCCCCAGCATTTT
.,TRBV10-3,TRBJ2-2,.,CAISESSGELFF,TGTGCCATCAGTGAGTCGAGCGGGGAGCTGTTTTTT
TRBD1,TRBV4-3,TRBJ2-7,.,CASSQERQGVRYEQYF,TGCGCCAGCAGCCAAGAACGACAGGGGGTTCGGTACGAGCAGTACTTC
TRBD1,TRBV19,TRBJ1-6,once,CASGQDGSYNSPLHF,TGTGCCAGTGGACAGGACGGAAGCTATAATTCACCCCTCCACTTT
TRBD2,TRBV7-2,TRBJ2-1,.,CASRSGRASEQFF,TGTGCCAGTCGTAGCGGGAGGGCCAGTGAGCAGTTCTTC
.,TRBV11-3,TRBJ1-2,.,CASSLVGGHNDPIYTF,TGTGCCAGCAGCTTAGTTGGCGGCCATAACGACCCTATCTACACCTTC